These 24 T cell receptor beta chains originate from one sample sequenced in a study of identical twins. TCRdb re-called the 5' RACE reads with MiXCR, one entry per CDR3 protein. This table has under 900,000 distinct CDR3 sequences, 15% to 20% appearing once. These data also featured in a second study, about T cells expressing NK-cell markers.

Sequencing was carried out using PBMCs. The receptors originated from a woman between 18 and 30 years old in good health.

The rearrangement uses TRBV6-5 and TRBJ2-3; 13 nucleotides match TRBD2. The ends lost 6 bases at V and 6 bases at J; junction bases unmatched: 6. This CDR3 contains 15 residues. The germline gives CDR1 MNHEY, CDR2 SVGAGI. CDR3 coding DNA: TGTGCCAGCAGCTATCGGACTAGCGGGGGTGATACGCAGTATTTT. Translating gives CASSYRTSGGDTQYF.

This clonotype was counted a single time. Here the CDR3 reads CASSHIAGGRIDEQFF. CDR3 coding DNA: TGCGCCAGCAGCCACATAGCGGGAGGGCGAATCGATGAGCAGTTCTTC. This chain uses TRBV5-1 with TRBJ2-1, with 11 bases fitting TRBD2. J was trimmed by 8 bases and V by 4 bases; bases with no gene match: 11. CDR1 SGHRS and CDR2 YFSETQ come from the germline V gene. The CDR3 runs to 16 residues.

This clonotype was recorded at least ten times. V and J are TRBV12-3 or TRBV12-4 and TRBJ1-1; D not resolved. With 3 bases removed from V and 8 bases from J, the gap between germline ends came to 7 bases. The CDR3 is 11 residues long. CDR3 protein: CASSLEREAFF. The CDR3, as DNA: TGTGCCAGCAGTTTGGAAAGGGAAGCTTTCTTT.

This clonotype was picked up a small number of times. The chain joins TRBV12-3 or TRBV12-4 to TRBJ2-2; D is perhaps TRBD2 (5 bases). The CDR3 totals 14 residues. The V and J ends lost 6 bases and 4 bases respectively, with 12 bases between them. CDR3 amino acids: CASRIIGVTGELFF. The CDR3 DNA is TGTGCCAGCAGGATAATCGGGGTCACCGGGGAGCTGTTTTTT.

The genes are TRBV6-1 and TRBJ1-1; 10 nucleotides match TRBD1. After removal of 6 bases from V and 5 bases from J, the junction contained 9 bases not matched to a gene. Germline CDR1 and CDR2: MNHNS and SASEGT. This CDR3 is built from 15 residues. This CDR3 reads CASSTRDRGGTEAFF. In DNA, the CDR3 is TGTGCCAGCAGCACCCGGGACAGGGGTGGGACTGAAGCTTTCTTT.

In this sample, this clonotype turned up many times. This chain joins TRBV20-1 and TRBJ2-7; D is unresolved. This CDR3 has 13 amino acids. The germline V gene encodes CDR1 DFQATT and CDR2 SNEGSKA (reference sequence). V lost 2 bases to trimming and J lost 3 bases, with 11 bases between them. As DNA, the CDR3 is TGCAGTGCTAGACCTGCTTTTGTCTACGAGCAGTACTTC. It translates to CSARPAFVYEQYF.

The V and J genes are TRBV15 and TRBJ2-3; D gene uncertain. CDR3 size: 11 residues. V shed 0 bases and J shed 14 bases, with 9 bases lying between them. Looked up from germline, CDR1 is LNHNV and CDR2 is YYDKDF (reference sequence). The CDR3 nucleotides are TGTGCCACCAGCAGAGACGGGCCTTTGTATTTT. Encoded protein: CATSRDGPLYF.

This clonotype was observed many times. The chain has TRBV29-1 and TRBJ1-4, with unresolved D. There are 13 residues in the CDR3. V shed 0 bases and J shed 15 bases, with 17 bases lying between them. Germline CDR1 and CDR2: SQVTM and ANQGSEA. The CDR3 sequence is CSVEDPPLGLVFF. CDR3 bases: TGCAGCGTTGAAGATCCCCCACTAGGTCTGGTGTTTTTT.

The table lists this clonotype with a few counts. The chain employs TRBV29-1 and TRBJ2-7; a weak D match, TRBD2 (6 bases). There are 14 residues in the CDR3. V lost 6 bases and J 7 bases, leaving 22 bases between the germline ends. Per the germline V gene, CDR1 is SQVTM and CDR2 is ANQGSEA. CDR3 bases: TGCAGCGTCCGGGGCAGCGGACTAAATCGGGAGCAGTACTTC. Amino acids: CSVRGSGLNREQYF.

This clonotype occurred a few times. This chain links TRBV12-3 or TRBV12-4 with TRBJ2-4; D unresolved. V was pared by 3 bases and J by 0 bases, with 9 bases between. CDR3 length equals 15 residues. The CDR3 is CASSFDRIAKNIQYF. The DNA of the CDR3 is TGTGCCAGCAGTTTTGATCGTATAGCCAAAAACATTCAGTACTTC.

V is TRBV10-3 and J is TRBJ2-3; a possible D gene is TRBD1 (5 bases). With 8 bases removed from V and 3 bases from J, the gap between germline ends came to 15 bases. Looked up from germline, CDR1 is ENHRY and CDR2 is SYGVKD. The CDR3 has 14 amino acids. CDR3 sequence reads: CAIWGQRGTDTQYF. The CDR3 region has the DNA TGTGCCATCTGGGGCCAGCGTGGTACAGATACGCAGTATTTT.

The CDR3, as DNA: TGTGCCAGCAGCTTAAGATCCAGGGGGCTTGGCGAGCAGTACTTC. This gives the protein CASSLRSRGLGEQYF. The chain links TRBV7-2 to TRBJ2-7; 8 bases align to TRBD1. This CDR3 is 15 amino acids long. J was trimmed by 6 bases and V by 2 bases; bases with no gene match: 9. CDR1 and CDR2 from the germline V gene are SGHTA and FQGNSA. The full variable domain, rest sourced from reference TRBV7-2 and TRBJ2-7, is GAGVSQSPSNKVTEKGKDVELRCDPISGHTALYWYRQSLGQGLEFLIYFQGNSAPDKSGLPSDRFSAERTGGSVSTLTIQRTQQEDSAVYLCASSLRSRGLGEQYFGPGTRLTVT.

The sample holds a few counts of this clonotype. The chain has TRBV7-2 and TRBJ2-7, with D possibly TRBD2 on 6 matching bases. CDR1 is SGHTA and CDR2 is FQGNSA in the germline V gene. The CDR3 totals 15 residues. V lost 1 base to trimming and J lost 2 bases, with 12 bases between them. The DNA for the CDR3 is TGTGCCAGCAGCTTAGGTGCGGGGTTCCCCTACGAGCAGTACTTC. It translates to CASSLGAGFPYEQYF.

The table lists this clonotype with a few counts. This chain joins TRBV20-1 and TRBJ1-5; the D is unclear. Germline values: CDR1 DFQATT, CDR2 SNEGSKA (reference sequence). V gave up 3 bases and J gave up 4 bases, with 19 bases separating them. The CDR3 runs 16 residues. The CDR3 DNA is TGCAGTGCTAGTATAGGCTGGATGGCGGAAAATCAGCCCCAGCATTTT. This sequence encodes CSASIGWMAENQPQHF.

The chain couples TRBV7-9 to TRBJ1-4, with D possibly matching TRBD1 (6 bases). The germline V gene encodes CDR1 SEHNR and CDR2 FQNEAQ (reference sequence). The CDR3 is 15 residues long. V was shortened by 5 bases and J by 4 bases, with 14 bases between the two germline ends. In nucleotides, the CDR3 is TGTGCCAGCAGCCCAGGGGCGGACGATAATGAAAAACTGTTTTTT. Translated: CASSPGADDNEKLFF. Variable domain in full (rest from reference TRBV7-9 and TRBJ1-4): DTGVSQNPRHKITKRGQNVTFRCDPISEHNRLYWYRQTLGQGPEFLTYFQNEAQLEKSRLLSDRFSAERPKGSFSTLEIQRTEQGDSAMYLCASSPGADDNEKLFFGSGTQLSVL.

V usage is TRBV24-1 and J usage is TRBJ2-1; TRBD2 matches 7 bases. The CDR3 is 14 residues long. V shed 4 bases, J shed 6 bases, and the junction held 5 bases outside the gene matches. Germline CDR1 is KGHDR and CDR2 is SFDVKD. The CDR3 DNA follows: TGTGCCACCAGTGACCCCAGACTAGCCAATGAGCAGTTCTTC. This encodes CATSDPRLANEQFF.

CDR3 in DNA: TGTGCCAGCAGTTGGGACAGGGAAACCTACGAGCAGTACTTC. Its translation: CASSWDRETYEQYF. The V gene is TRBV11-2, the J gene TRBJ2-7, with 9 bases matching TRBD1. The CDR3 runs to 14 residues. Trimming took 6 bases from V and 2 from J; bases not matched to a gene: 5. The V gene's germline CDR1 is SGHAT and CDR2 FQNNGV.

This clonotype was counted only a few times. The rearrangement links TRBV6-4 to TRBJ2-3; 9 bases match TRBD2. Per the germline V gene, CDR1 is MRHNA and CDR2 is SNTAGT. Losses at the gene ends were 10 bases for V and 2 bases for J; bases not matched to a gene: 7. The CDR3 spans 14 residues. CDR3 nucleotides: TGTGCCACCGGAGCGGGGGGTCTCACAGATACGCAGTATTTT. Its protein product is CATGAGGLTDTQYF.

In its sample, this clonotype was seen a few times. In DNA, the CDR3 is TGCAGCGTCCAACTCAGTGGGAATGAGCAGTTCTTC. Protein sequence: CSVQLSGNEQFF. The chain uses TRBV29-1 and TRBJ2-1; no clear D gene. From germline, CDR1 is SQVTM and CDR2 ANQGSEA. The V and J ends lost 6 bases and 7 bases respectively, with 13 bases between them. The CDR3 loop spans 12 amino acids.

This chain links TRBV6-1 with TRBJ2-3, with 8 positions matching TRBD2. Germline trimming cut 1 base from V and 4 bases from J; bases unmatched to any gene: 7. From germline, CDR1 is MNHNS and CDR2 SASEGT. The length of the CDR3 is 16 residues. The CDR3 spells CASSEGDGRASDTQYF. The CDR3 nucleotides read TGTGCCAGCAGTGAAGGCGACGGGAGGGCCTCAGATACGCAGTATTTT.

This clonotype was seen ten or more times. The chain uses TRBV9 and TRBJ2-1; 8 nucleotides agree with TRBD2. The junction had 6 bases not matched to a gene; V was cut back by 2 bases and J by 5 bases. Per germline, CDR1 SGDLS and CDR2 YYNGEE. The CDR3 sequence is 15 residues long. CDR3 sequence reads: CASSVSGGVNNEQFF. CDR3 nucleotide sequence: TGTGCCAGCAGCGTGTCGGGAGGGGTGAACAATGAGCAGTTCTTC.

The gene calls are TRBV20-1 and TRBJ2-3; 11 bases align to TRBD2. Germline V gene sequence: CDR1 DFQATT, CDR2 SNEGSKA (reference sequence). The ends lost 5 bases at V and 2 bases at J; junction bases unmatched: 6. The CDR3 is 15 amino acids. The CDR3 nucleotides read TGCAGTGCTCGCCGACTAGCGGGAAACACAGATACGCAGTATTTT. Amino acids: CSARRLAGNTDTQYF.

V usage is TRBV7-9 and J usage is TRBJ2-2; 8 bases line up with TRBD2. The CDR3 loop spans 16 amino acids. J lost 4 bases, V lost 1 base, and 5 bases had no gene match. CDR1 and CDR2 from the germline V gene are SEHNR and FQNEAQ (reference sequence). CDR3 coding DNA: TGTGCCAGCAGCTTAGGCACTAGCGGATTCACCGGGGAGCTGTTTTTT. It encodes CASSLGTSGFTGELFF.

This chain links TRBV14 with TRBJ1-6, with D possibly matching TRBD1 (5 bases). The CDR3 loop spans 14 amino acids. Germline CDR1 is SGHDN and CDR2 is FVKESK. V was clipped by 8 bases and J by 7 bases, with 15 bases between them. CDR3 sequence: CASGGIGVNSPLHF. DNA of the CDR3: TGTGCCAGCGGGGGGATAGGTGTGAATTCACCCCTCCACTTT.